The present T cell receptor (beta chain) was sequenced within a study of CD8 T cells in ankylosing spondylitis. This clonotype was seen at least ten times. Its antigen is unknown. Construction of TCR beta libraries was performed using quantitative 5'-RACE with molecular barcodes. TCRdb passed the 5' RACE reads through MiXCR, listing each CDR3 protein once. In the table there are several thousand distinct CDR3 sequences, around 1.9% of which are singletons. Findings and limits, study-wide: Significantly higher representation of disease-linked clones was reported for matched ankylosing spondylitis synovial fluid. For ankylosing spondylitis blood, a TCR beta motif of about eight highly homologous variants appeared characteristic.

The CDR3 length is 11 residues. Germline V CDR1 and CDR2: SGDLS, YYNGEE. Trimming removed 3 bases from V and 7 bases from J, with 7 bases in between. The receptor was isolated from a male donor with ankylosing spondylitis or in good health (not recorded which). Material for sequencing was blood, either unsorted or a sorted T cell fraction (not recorded which). The V call is TRBV9, the J call TRBJ1-2; D unresolved. The CDR3 is CASSDVFGYTF. CDR3 coding DNA: TGTGCCAGCAGCGACGTTTTTGGCTACACCTTC.